This T cell receptor (beta chain) comes out of a study of T cell repertoires in aging, cancer and after chemotherapy. Study context: Six age groups, ranging from 30 or younger to 70 or older, included the donors. Over several months to years, re-sampled healthy donor repertoires clearly shared clones. Findings and limits, study-wide: The repertoire data cannot show anything about immunological memory following chemotherapy. Compared with age-matched healthy donors, untreated hematological or solid cancer patients showed higher blood TCR clonality.

TCR beta rearrangements were amplified from peripheral blood genomic DNA. The CDR3 spans 12 residues. Deletions cut 0 bases from V and 9 bases from J, with 11 bases between. Germline CDR1 GTSNPN, CDR2 SVGIG (reference sequence). This clonotype was seen a handful of times. Its antigen is currently unknown. A mixed TRB-A/B primer pool amplified rearranged TRB by multiplex touch-down PCR. MiXCR, applied by TCRdb to the multiplex PCR reads, yields one record per CDR3 protein. The sample contains around 9,700 distinct CDR3 sequences, about 33% of which appear only once. The rearrangement links TRBV30 to TRBJ1-1, with D perhaps TRBD1 (6 bases). Sequencing was carried out using blood. The receptor comes from a human donor in good health. The CDR3 loop is CAWSVPGDKAFF. The CDR3 bases are TGTGCCTGGAGTGTACCGGGGGACAAAGCTTTCTTT. Supplemented by reference TRBV30 and TRBJ1-1, the full variable domain reads SQTIHQWPATLVQPVGSPLSLECTVEGTSNPNLYWYRQAAGRGLQLLFYSVGIGQISSEVPQNLSASRPQDRQFILSSKKLLLSDSGFYLCAWSVPGDKAFFGQGTRLTVV.